The next 24 T cell receptor beta chains were all read from a single sample in a study of regulatory T cells in long-lasting Graves disease. Relying on iRepertoire HTBI primers and Arm-PCR of CDR3 regions, the team built TCR beta libraries. TCRdb used MiXCR to reprocess the multiplex PCR reads, holding one entry per CDR3 protein. Of 580,000 or so distinct CDR3 sequences detected, roughly 15% appear once; the ten largest clones hold approximately 12%. Sample time point: newly diagnosed GD, antithyroid drugs for less than 3 months. With RNA extracted from PBMCs as input, the TCR library was made. These same records also appear under a second study, on T cells in Graves' hyperthyroidism and ophthalmopathy.

Sequencing was performed on peripheral blood mononuclear cells (PBMCs), taken at new diagnosis, from a patient treated with antithyroid drugs. These TCRs come from a man aged 18 to 30 with Graves disease.

This clonotype appeared many times. V is TRBV7-9 and J is TRBJ2-7; the match to TRBD1 covers 12 bases. The CDR3 runs 16 residues. After removal of 2 bases from V and 5 bases from J, the junction contained 7 bases not matched to a gene. The V gene's germline CDR1 is SEHNR and CDR2 FQNEAQ (reference sequence). CDR3 region: CASSLPTGTGGNEQYF. The CDR3 DNA reads TGTGCCAGCAGCTTACCCACCGGGACAGGGGGCAACGAGCAGTACTTC.

This clonotype was picked up many times. The chain uses TRBV15 and TRBJ2-1, with a weak D call TRBD1 (5 bases). Trimming shortened V by 4 bases and J by 1 base, and 17 bases separated the two germline ends. This CDR3 has 17 residues. Germline V gene sequence: CDR1 LNHNV, CDR2 YYDKDF (reference sequence). The CDR3 DNA follows: TGTGCCACCAGCATCATGGCGGCCAGGGAATCCTACAATGAGCAGTTCTTC. As protein: CATSIMAARESYNEQFF.

The genes are TRBV7-3 and TRBJ2-1; TRBD2 might be the D (5 bases). Per the germline V gene, CDR1 is SGHTA and CDR2 is FQGTGA. The V end was cut by 6 bases, the J end by 7 bases, with 16 bases between. This CDR3 has 14 amino acids. Here the CDR3 reads CASRKVAGGNEQFF. In DNA form, the CDR3 reads TGTGCCAGCAGGAAGGTGGCAGGAGGTAATGAGCAGTTCTTC.

This clonotype was detected a few times. This sequence joins TRBV19 and TRBJ2-2; 7 bases are shared with TRBD1. After removal of 5 bases from V and 2 bases from J, the junction contained 5 bases not matched to a gene. The V gene's germline CDR1 is LNHDA and CDR2 SQIVND (reference sequence). The CDR3 consists of 15 residues. The CDR3 spells CASSPAGGNTGELFF. The CDR3 DNA follows: TGTGCCAGTAGTCCGGCAGGGGGTAACACCGGGGAGCTGTTTTTT.

V is TRBV10-2 and J is TRBJ2-2; D is unresolved. This CDR3 has 16 residues. The germline gives CDR1 WSHSY, CDR2 SAAADI. V was cut by 4 bases and J by 3 bases, with 15 bases left in between. The CDR3 loop reads CASSGVFREYTGELFF. Here the CDR3 DNA reads TGCGCCAGCAGTGGGGTCTTCCGTGAGTACACCGGGGAGCTGTTTTTT.

This rearrangement joins TRBV19 to TRBJ1-2; 7 bases align to TRBD1. This CDR3 spans 13 amino acids. The trim removed 6 bases at V and 8 bases at J, leaving 9 bases unmatched. Germline CDR1 LNHDA, CDR2 SQIVND (reference sequence). The CDR3 sequence: CASRGDSLEGYTF. In DNA, the CDR3 is TGTGCCAGTAGAGGGGACAGCCTGGAGGGCTACACCTTC.

The sample holds a few counts of this clonotype. At one end the junction does not follow the germline gene, possibly because of a read error. The rearrangement joins TRBV20-1 to TRBJ1-1; no definite D call. CDR1 DFQATT and CDR2 SNEGSKA come from the germline V gene (reference sequence). The CDR3 runs to 14 residues. The CDR3 reads CSAGEGGTNTEAFF. CDR3 nucleotide sequence: TGCAGTGCTGGAGAAGGAGGAACAAACACTGAAGCTTTCTTT.

The chain combines TRBV20-1 with TRBJ2-3; D gene uncertain. V lost 7 bases and J lost 0, with 8 bases in between. The CDR3 sequence is 12 residues long. CDR1 is DFQATT and CDR2 is SNEGSKA in the germline V gene (reference sequence). The CDR3, as DNA: TGCAGTGTAGGTTCTAGCACAGATACGCAGTATTTT. Residues: CSVGSSTDTQYF.

Concerning this clonotype itself: This could be a read error, since a much larger clone is one nucleotide away. The chain employs TRBV20-1 and TRBJ2-5; 7 nucleotides align to TRBD2. V dropped 5 bases and J dropped 11; count of bases not matched to a gene: 14. From germline, CDR1 is DFQATT and CDR2 SNEGSKA (reference sequence). The CDR3 runs to 13 residues. The CDR3 DNA sequence: TGCAGTGCTCCTGGCGGGAGAACGGGTGAGCAGTACTTC. Translated, it gives CSAPGGRTGEQYF.

This clonotype was found many times. The rearrangement joins TRBV12-3 or TRBV12-4 to TRBJ2-7, with D tentatively TRBD2 (5 bases). V lost 3 bases and J lost 7, with 10 bases in between. CDR3 length equals 12 residues. The CDR3 sequence is CASSLGAAEQYF. The CDR3 bases are TGTGCCAGCAGTTTGGGAGCAGCGGAGCAGTACTTC.

As concerns this clonotype: This may be a read error, as it is one base from a much larger clone. This chain joins TRBV3-1 and TRBJ1-1; no firm D call. The V gene's germline CDR1 is LGHDT and CDR2 YNNKEL (reference sequence). This CDR3 has 13 amino acids. The CDR3 coding sequence is TGTGCCAGCAGCCAAATCGTCAACACTGAAGCTTCCTTT. It is translated as CASSQIVNTEASF. Full variable domain (missing parts from reference TRBV3-1 and TRBJ1-1): DTAVSQTPKYLVTQMGNDKSIKCEQNLGHDTMYWYKQDSKKFLKIMFSYNNKELIINETVPNRFSPKSPDKAHLNLHINSLELGDSAVYFCASSQIVNTEASFGQGTRLTVV.

Details on this clonotype: A much bigger clone sits one base away, suggesting this may be a read error. V and J are TRBV10-3 and TRBJ1-1, with TRBD1 identical over 7 bases. With V trimmed by 5 bases and J by 0 bases, 3 bases remained unmatched. The V gene's germline CDR1 is ENHRY and CDR2 SYGVKD. The length of the CDR3 is 14 residues. CDR3 loop: CAISSDRMNTEAFF. The CDR3 nucleotides read TGTGCCATCAGTTCGGACAGGATGAACACTGAAGCTTTCTTT.

The V call is TRBV20-1, the J call TRBJ2-1; TRBD2 is a possible D gene (5 bases). Germline V CDR1 and CDR2: DFQATT, SNEGSKA (reference sequence). With 3 bases removed from V and 7 bases from J, the gap between germline ends came to 16 bases. This CDR3 contains 14 residues. The CDR3 reads CSASLLQRVNEQFF. The CDR3 DNA is TGCAGTGCTAGTTTACTTCAGAGGGTGAATGAGCAGTTCTTC.

The rearrangement uses TRBV11-3 and TRBJ1-5, with D uncertain. The CDR3 is 20 residues long. Trimming removed 5 bases from V and 0 bases from J, with 26 bases in between. The germline V gene encodes CDR1 SGHNT and CDR2 YENEEA. This CDR3 is CASSLKGGELLTHSNQPQHF. Written as DNA, the CDR3 is TGTGCCAGCAGCCTGAAGGGCGGGGAGCTTCTTACCCATAGCAATCAGCCCCAGCATTTT. The full variable domain, with the rest looked up from reference TRBV11-3 and TRBJ1-5, is EAGVVQSPRYKIIEKKQPVAFWCNPISGHNTLYWYLQNLGQGPELLIRYENEEAVDDSQLPKDRFSAERLKGVDSTLKIQPAELGDSAVYLCASSLKGGELLTHSNQPQHFGDGTRLSIL.

The V call is TRBV16, the J call TRBJ2-4; 9 bases align to TRBD1. This CDR3 comprises 16 residues. The V and J ends lost 4 bases and 8 bases, in that order; junction bases with no gene match: 12. Per the germline V gene, CDR1 is KGHSY and CDR2 is FQNENV. CDR3 amino acids: CASSPPYRQGEDIQYF. DNA of the CDR3: TGTGCCAGCAGCCCCCCGTATAGACAGGGGGAGGACATTCAGTACTTC.

This clonotype was picked up many times. The V call is TRBV28, the J call TRBJ1-1; D is possibly TRBD1 (6 bases). CDR1 and CDR2 from the germline V gene are MDHEN and SYDVKM. V lost 5 bases and J lost 5, with 18 bases in between. The CDR3 extends over 15 amino acids. This chain's CDR3 is CASSPAGAGTTEAFF. CDR3 DNA: TGTGCCAGCAGTCCAGCGGGGGCCGGCACAACTGAAGCTTTCTTT.

This chain joins TRBV4-1 and TRBJ2-6; D ambiguous. CDR1 is MGHRA and CDR2 is YSYEKL in the germline V gene. V was cut by 0 bases and J by 0 bases, with 9 bases left in between. This CDR3 region has 17 residues. CDR3 sequence: CASSQDPGSSGANVLTF. The CDR3 DNA is TGCGCCAGCAGCCAAGATCCAGGAAGCTCTGGGGCCAACGTCCTGACTTTC.

The chain is built from TRBV5-1 and TRBJ2-7, with D perhaps matching TRBD1 or TRBD2 (7 bases each). The germline V gene encodes CDR1 SGHRS and CDR2 YFSETQ. The CDR3 consists of 15 residues. Trimming pared 3 bases from V and 3 bases from J, leaving 16 bases between. CDR3 sequence reads: CASSSRQGGGYEQYF. CDR3 nucleotide sequence: TGCGCCAGCAGCTCCCGACAGGGCGGGGGCTACGAGCAGTACTTC. Full variable domain (remainder filled in from reference TRBV5-1 and TRBJ2-7): KAGVTQTPRYLIKTRGQQVTLSCSPISGHRSVSWYQQTPGQGLQFLFEYFSETQRNKGNFPGRFSGRQFSNSRSEMNVSTLELGDSALYLCASSSRQGGGYEQYFGPGTRLTVT.

V gene TRBV15 combines with J gene TRBJ2-7; D possibly uses TRBD1 or TRBD2 (5 bases each). V gave up 4 bases and J gave up 4 bases, with 14 bases separating them. The CDR3 extends over 14 amino acids. CDR1 LNHNV and CDR2 YYDKDF come from the germline V gene (reference sequence). The CDR3 DNA is TGTGCCACCAGCACCTGGGATGAGGGGTACGAGCAGTACTTC. This codes for CATSTWDEGYEQYF.

This clonotype was observed many times. The chain carries TRBV11-2 and TRBJ2-2; TRBD2 matches 7 bases. J gave up 5 bases and V 1 base, and 7 bases lay outside the gene matches. Germline V gene data show CDR1 as SGHAT and CDR2 as FQNNGV. This CDR3 contains 16 residues. CDR3 amino acids: CASSLGGAGATGELFF. CDR3 nucleotides: TGTGCCAGCAGCTTAGGTGGCGCGGGAGCGACCGGGGAGCTGTTTTTT.

The chain couples TRBV6-1 to TRBJ1-2, with D maybe TRBD1 (6 bases). This CDR3 has 15 residues. The germline V gene has CDR1 MNHNS and CDR2 SASEGT. Trimming took 5 bases from V and 4 from J, leaving 17 bases between them. The CDR3 DNA reads as TGTGCCAGCAGTCCCGGGACACAGGGCAGCTATGGCTACACCTTC. This gives the protein CASSPGTQGSYGYTF.

With respect to this clonotype: This likely comes from a read error, as the CDR3 has no conserved phenylalanine or tryptophan at its end. This rearrangement joins TRBV12-3 or TRBV12-4 to TRBJ2-5; a weak D match, TRBD2 (6 bases). V shed 0 bases and J shed 3 bases, with 14 bases lying between them. The CDR3 runs 16 residues. CDR3 in amino acids: CASSLAEGTSKETQYL. The CDR3 region has the DNA TGTGCCAGCAGTTTAGCGGAGGGCACCTCCAAAGAGACCCAGTACCTC.

In its sample, this clonotype was seen a few times. The rearrangement joins TRBV7-9 to TRBJ2-1, with TRBD2 matching over 7 bases. The V gene's germline CDR1 is SEHNR and CDR2 FQNEAQ (reference sequence). V lost 5 bases, J lost 3 bases, and 10 bases stayed unmatched. This CDR3 contains 16 residues. CDR3 coding DNA: TGTGCCAGCAGCCCCTACGGACTAGGGCTCTACAATGAGCAGTTCTTC. It yields the protein CASSPYGLGLYNEQFF.

Only a few counts were recorded for this clonotype. V and J are TRBV5-5 and TRBJ2-6; 11 nucleotides align to TRBD1. Germline V gene lookup returns CDR1 SGHKS and CDR2 YYEKEE (reference sequence). Trimming at V came to 4 bases and at J to 0 bases, leaving 6 bases not matched to a gene. The CDR3 loop spans 18 amino acids. CDR3 coding DNA: TGTGCCAGCAGCACGGGACAGGGGGGTTCCTCTGGGGCCAACGTCCTGACTTTC. It is translated as CASSTGQGGSSGANVLTF.